The sequence of this T cell receptor beta chain was determined in a study of T cells after yellow fever vaccination. About the research overall: Fractions of low cell number were prepared using SMART-Seq v4 Ultra Low Input.

This clonotype was found many times. Its antigen is currently unknown. Study outcomes and limitations: In post-booster samples, most primary-vaccination clones reappeared (under 98% CD4, approximately 91% CD8). FACS-sorted repertoires could contain abundant clonotypes contaminating from the bulk population.

Production of TCR cDNA was by 5'RACE template switching, which also added a universal primer site and UMIs. TCRdb called the 5' RACE reads again in MiXCR, with one record for every CDR3 protein. The sample has about 110,000 distinct CDR3 sequences, approximately 8.4% seen once. The CDR3 is made up of 17 amino acids. Germline CDR1 reads MRHNA; CDR2 reads SNTAGT. Trimming cost V 3 bases and J 4 bases, with 19 bases left between them. The sample here was CD8+ T cells sorted from PBMCs, taken 45 days after the yellow fever booster vaccination. V usage is TRBV6-4 and J usage is TRBJ2-1, with D unclear. The sequence was collected from a young man who received the YFV17D yellow fever vaccine. The CDR3 sequence: CASSEEPTPKKYNEQFF. CDR3 coding DNA: TGTGCCAGCAGTGAGGAGCCTACACCAAAGAAGTACAATGAGCAGTTCTTC.